This entry describes one T cell receptor (beta chain). Germline values: CDR1 SGHTA, CDR2 FQGTGA. Trimming removed 5 bases at V and 2 bases at J, with 9 bases between. This CDR3 spans 13 amino acids. This sample was taken from a study of blood T cell repertoires in COVID-19. Looking at the study overall: PBMCs, B-cell-depleted T cells, or T cells provided the cDNA or gDNA that made up the material.

Assay used: immunoSEQ multiplex PCR; TCRdb lists only in-frame clones, some missing. In the table there are roughly 86,000 clones, over 75% of which are singletons. Sequenced material: peripheral blood. The genes are TRBV7-3 and TRBJ2-5; possibly TRBD1 for D (6 bases). The TCR was taken from an older woman with acute or convalescent COVID-19. This CDR3 reads CASSPGTQETQYF. The CDR3 nucleotides are TGTGCCAGCAGCCCCGGGACACAAGAGACCCAGTACTTC.